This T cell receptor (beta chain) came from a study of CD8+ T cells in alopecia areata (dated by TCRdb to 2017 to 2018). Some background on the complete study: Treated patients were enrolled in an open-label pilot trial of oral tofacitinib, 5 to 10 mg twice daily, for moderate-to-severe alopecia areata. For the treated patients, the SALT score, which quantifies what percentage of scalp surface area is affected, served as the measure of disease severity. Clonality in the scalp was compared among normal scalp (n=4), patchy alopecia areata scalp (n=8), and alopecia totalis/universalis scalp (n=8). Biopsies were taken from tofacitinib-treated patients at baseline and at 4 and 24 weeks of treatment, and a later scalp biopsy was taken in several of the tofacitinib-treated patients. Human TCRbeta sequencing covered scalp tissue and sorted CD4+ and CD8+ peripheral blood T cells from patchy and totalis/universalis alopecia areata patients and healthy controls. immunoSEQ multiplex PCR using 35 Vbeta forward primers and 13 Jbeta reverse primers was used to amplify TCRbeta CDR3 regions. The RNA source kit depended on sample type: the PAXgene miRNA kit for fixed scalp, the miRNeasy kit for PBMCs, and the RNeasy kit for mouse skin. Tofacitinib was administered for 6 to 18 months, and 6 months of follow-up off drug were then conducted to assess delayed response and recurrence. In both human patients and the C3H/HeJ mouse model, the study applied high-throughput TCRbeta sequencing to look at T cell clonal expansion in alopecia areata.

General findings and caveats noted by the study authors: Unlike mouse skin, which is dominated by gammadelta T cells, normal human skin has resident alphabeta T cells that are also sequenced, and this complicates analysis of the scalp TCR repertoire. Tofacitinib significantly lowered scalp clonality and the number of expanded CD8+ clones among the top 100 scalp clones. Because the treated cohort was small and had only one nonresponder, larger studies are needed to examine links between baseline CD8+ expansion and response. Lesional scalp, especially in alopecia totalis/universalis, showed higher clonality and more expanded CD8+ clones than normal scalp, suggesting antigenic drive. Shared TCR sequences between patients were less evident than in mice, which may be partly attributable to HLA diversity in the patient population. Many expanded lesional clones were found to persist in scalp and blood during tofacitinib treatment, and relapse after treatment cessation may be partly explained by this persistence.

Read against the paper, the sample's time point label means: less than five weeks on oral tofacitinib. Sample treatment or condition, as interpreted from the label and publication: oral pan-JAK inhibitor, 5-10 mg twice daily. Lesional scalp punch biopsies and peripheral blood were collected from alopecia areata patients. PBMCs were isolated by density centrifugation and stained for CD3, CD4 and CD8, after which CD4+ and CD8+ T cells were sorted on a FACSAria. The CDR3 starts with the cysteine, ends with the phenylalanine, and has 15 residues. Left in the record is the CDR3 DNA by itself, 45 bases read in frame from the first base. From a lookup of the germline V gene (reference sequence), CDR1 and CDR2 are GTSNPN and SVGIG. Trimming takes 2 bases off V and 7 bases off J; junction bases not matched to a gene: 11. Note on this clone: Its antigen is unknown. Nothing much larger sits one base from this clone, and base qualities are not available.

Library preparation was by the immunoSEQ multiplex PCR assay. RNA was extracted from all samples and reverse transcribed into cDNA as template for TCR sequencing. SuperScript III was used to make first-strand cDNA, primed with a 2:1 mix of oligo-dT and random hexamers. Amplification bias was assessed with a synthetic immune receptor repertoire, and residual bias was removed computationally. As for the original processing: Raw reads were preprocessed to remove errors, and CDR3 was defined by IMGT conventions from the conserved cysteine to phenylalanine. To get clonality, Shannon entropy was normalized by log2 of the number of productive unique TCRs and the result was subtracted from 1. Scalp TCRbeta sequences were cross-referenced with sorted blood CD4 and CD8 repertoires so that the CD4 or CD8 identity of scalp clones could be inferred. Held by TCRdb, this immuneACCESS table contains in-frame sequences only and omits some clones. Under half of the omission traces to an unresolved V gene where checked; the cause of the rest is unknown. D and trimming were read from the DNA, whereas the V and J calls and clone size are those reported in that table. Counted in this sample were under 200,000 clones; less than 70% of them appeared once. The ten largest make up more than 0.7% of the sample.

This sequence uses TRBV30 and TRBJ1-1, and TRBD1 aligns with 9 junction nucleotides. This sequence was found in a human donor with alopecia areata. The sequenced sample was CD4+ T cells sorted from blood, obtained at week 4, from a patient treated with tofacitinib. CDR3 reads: CAWSHGQGKAGEAFF. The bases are TGTGCCTGGAGTCACGGACAGGGGAAAGCTGGTGAAGCTTTCTTT. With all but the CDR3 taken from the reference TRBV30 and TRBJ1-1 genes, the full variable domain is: SQTIHQWPATLVQPVGSPLSLECTVEGTSNPNLYWYRQAAGRGLQLLFYSVGIGQISSEVPQNLSASRPQDRQFILSSKKLLLSDSGFYLCAWSHGQGKAGEAFFGQGTRLTVV.